The source of this T cell receptor beta chain is a study of T cells expressing NK-cell markers. Study information: Seven donors tested HCMV-seropositive and one tested seronegative among the eight sequenced. The study's findings and limits: The CD3+CD56-NKG2C+ fraction of several donors was likewise dominated by these clonotypes. Several donors had dominant NKG2C+ clonotypes that comprised roughly 1.0-7.5% of their CD8+ T cells.

TCR beta cDNA was made by 5'RACE template switching with UMIs. TCRdb re-called the 5' RACE reads and gives one entry per CDR3 protein, without DNA. This sample's table has approximately 440,000 distinct CDR3 sequences. Details on this clonotype: The antigen is undetermined.

This receptor was identified in a woman aged 45 to 65 in good health. The sample comprised blood T cells: a sorted CD56 or NKG2C T cell subset, CD4+ or CD8+ T cells, or bulk PBMC T cells (not recorded which).

The CDR3 loop is CATSDPGTSGSNTGELFF. The V call is TRBV24-1, the J call TRBJ2-2; TCRdb names TRBD2, which stays unverified in the absence of DNA. This CDR3 region has 18 residues. The germline gives CDR1 KGHDR, CDR2 SFDVKD.